The 15 T cell receptor beta chains given below trace back to one sample, sequenced in a study of regulatory T cells in long-lasting Graves disease. This sample's time point: newly diagnosed GD, antithyroid drugs for less than 3 months. Researchers made the TCR library from RNA that was extracted from PBMCs. Arm-PCR of CDR3 regions and iRepertoire HTBI primers were used to build TCR beta libraries. TCRdb re-derived calls from the multiplex PCR reads in MiXCR, one entry per CDR3 protein. The sample shows 300,000 to 400,000 distinct CDR3 sequences, around 15% of them seen only once. The sample in question was peripheral blood mononuclear cells (PBMCs), obtained at new diagnosis, from a patient treated with antithyroid drugs. The receptors shown here come from a female donor with Graves disease.

Only one count was recorded for this clonotype. Being one base from a much bigger clone, this may be a read error. The V and J genes are TRBV10-3 and TRBJ2-3; TRBD2 matches 7 bases. The CDR3 is 14 residues long. V was clipped by 2 bases and J by 1 base; unmatched bases: 0. Germline CDR1 is ENHRY and CDR2 is SYGVKD. The CDR3 region is CAISERGGTDTQYF. The CDR3, as DNA: TGTGCCATCAGTGAGCGGGGGGGCACAGATACGCAGTATTTT.

V and J are TRBV27 and TRBJ2-3; no firm D call. Deletions cut 2 bases from V and 5 bases from J, with 14 bases between. The CDR3 loop spans 15 amino acids. Per the germline V gene, CDR1 is MNHEY and CDR2 is SMNVEV (reference sequence). The CDR3 bases are TGTGCCAGCAGTTTAGAGTTCGCGGAGCGAGATACGCAGTATTTT. Protein sequence: CASSLEFAERDTQYF.

This clonotype was counted only a few times. This chain connects TRBV7-6 to TRBJ1-6; D is unclear. This CDR3 region has 15 residues. Trimming removed 1 base from V and 3 bases from J, with 7 bases in between. CDR1 and CDR2 from the germline V gene are SGHVS and FNYEAQ. CDR3 DNA sequence: TGTGCCAGCAGCTTAGAGGCGGACTATAATTCACCCCTCCACTTT. Its protein product is CASSLEADYNSPLHF.

This clonotype showed up many times. The chain is built from TRBV5-4 and TRBJ2-7; D is unresolved. Per the germline V gene, CDR1 is SGHNT and CDR2 is YYREEE (reference sequence). The CDR3 has 14 residues. The V end was cut by 0 bases, the J end by 3 bases, with 10 bases between. CDR3 coding DNA: TGTGCCAGCAGCTTGGGAGGTGCGGTCTACGAGCAGTACTTC. Translating gives CASSLGGAVYEQYF.

This clonotype showed up just a few times. The chain uses TRBV5-4 and TRBJ2-1; the D is unclear. This CDR3 has 14 residues. V lost 1 base and J 5 bases, leaving 10 bases between the germline ends. From germline, CDR1 is SGHNT and CDR2 YYREEE (reference sequence). For the CDR3, the DNA is TGTGCCAGCAGCTTGCCACAAGGCGACAATGAGCAGTTCTTC. It is translated as CASSLPQGDNEQFF.

This chain connects TRBV7-2 to TRBJ2-1; 11 bases match TRBD2. The length of the CDR3 is 15 residues. With 1 base clipped from V and 9 bases from J, the junction kept 5 bases outside the gene matches. Germline loops: CDR1 SGHTA, CDR2 FQGNSA. In nucleotides, the CDR3 is TGTGCCAGCAGCTTAGTCTTAGCGGGAGGGCGTGAGCAGTTCTTC. Translated, it gives CASSLVLAGGREQFF.

The chain couples TRBV20-1 to TRBJ1-1; D perhaps matches TRBD1 (6 bases). This CDR3 has 12 amino acids. Trimming cost V 3 bases and J 9 bases, with 14 bases left between them. Germline CDR1 and CDR2: DFQATT and SNEGSKA (reference sequence). The CDR3 sequence is CSARARGRQAFF. As DNA, the CDR3 is TGCAGTGCTAGGGCGCGGGGGCGCCAAGCTTTCTTT.

This clonotype was seen only a few times. This rearrangement joins TRBV24-1 to TRBJ1-1, with D possibly matching TRBD1 (5 bases). The CDR3 has 15 residues. V lost 6 bases, J lost 1 base, and 14 bases lay in between. Germline V gives CDR1 KGHDR, CDR2 SFDVKD. The CDR3 DNA sequence: TGTGCCACCAGTAGGGGTAGTATCCCGAACACTGAAGCTTTCTTT. Translation gives CATSRGSIPNTEAFF.

The J gene is TRBJ2-4, the V gene TRBV15; D gene ambiguous. V dropped 0 bases and J dropped 2 bases, with 11 bases sitting between them. This CDR3 has 16 residues. The V gene's germline CDR1 is LNHNV and CDR2 YYDKDF (reference sequence). The CDR3 DNA reads as TGTGCCACCAGCAGAGAAGGGATTCCTCCCAAAAACATTCAGTACTTC. Its protein is CATSREGIPPKNIQYF.

The sample holds many counts of this clonotype. The gene calls are TRBV6-1 and TRBJ1-5, with D tentatively TRBD1 (5 bases). V lost 6 bases to trimming and J lost 4 bases, with 13 bases between them. The germline gives CDR1 MNHNS, CDR2 SASEGT. This CDR3 is 14 amino acids long. The DNA for the CDR3 is TGTGCCAGCAGACCCAACGGGGGGAATCAGCCCCAGCATTTT. Its protein product is CASRPNGGNQPQHF.

This clonotype was observed at least ten times. This chain joins TRBV27 and TRBJ1-2; no clear D gene. This CDR3 has 11 residues. CDR1 MNHEY and CDR2 SMNVEV come from the germline V gene (reference sequence). With 6 bases removed from V and 8 bases from J, the gap between germline ends came to 10 bases. CDR3 nucleotide sequence: TGTGCCAGCAGGGGAGAAGGGGGCTACACCTTC. Protein: CASRGEGGYTF.

Only one count was recorded for this clonotype. Given a far larger clone just one base away, this is likely a sequencing read error. CDR3 sequence: CAISEPTTSGSYEQFF. As DNA, the CDR3 is TGTGCCATCAGTGAGCCTACGACTAGCGGGAGTTACGAGCAGTTCTTC. The chain uses TRBV10-3 and TRBJ2-1; 12 bases match TRBD2. The trim removed 2 bases at V and 10 bases at J, leaving 9 bases unmatched. This CDR3 has 16 amino acids. Germline-derived CDR1 and CDR2 are ENHRY and SYGVKD.

The V gene is TRBV28, the J gene TRBJ1-5; D gene unclear. CDR1 is MDHEN, CDR2 SYDVKM, per germline. This CDR3 has 15 residues. Trimming took off 5 bases at V and 0 bases at J, with 11 bases between the two ends. The CDR3 DNA is TGTGCCAGCAGTCCTCTGCCCTATAGCAATCAGCCCCAGCATTTT. Translation: CASSPLPYSNQPQHF.

The table lists this clonotype with many counts. V is TRBV6-1 and J is TRBJ1-5; the match to TRBD1 covers 7 bases. The CDR3 loop spans 14 amino acids. The germline gives CDR1 MNHNS, CDR2 SASEGT. Germline trimming cut 6 bases from V and 3 bases from J; bases unmatched to any gene: 5. The CDR3 DNA reads as TGTGCCAGCAGGCCTGACAGGGCCAATCAGCCCCAGCATTTT. It encodes CASRPDRANQPQHF.

The rearrangement joins TRBV4-1 to TRBJ2-7, with D perhaps TRBD2 (6 bases). Germline CDR1 and CDR2: MGHRA and YSYEKL. The CDR3 sequence is 17 residues long. Trimming removed 4 bases from V and 0 bases from J, with 19 bases in between. CDR3 in amino acids: CASSRSLAASVSYEQYF. CDR3 coding DNA: TGCGCCAGCAGCCGGAGCTTAGCGGCGTCGGTCTCCTACGAGCAGTACTTC.